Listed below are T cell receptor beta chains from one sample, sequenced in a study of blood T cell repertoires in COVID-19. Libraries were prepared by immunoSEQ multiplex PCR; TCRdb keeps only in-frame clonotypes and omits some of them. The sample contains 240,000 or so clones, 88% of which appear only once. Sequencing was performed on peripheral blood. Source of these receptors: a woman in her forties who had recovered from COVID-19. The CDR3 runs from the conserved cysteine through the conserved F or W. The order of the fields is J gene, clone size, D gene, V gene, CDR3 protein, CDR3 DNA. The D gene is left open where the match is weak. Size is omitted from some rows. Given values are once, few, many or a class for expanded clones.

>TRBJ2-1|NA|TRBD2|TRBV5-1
CASSLFSGRSYNEQFF
TGCGCCAGCAGCTTATTTAGCGGGAGATCCTACAATGAGCAGTTCTTC
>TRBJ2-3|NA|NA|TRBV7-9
CAGGTDTQYF
TGTGCCGGGGGGACGGATACGCAGTATTTT
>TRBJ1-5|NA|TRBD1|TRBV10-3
CAISERRQGDQPQHF
TGTGCCATCAGTGAGAGGAGGCAGGGGGATCAGCCCCAGCATTTT
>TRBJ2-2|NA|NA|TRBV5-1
CASRPVDTGELFF
TGCGCCAGCAGACCAGTCGACACCGGGGAGCTGTTTTTT
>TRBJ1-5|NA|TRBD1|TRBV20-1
CSASRGQGALQPQHF
TGCAGTGCTAGTAGGGGACAGGGGGCGTTGCAGCCCCAGCATTTT
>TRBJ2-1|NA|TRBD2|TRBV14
CASSKRASGFGDNEQFF
TGTGCCAGCAGCAAAAGGGCTAGCGGGTTTGGGGACAATGAGCAGTTCTTC
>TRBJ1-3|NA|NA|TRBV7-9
CASSLSAGAGNTIYF
TGTGCCAGCAGCTTATCGGCAGGGGCTGGAAACACCATATATTTT
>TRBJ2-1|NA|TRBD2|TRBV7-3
CASGAARGGNEQFF
TGTGCCTCCGGGGCGGCCCGGGGGGGCAATGAGCAGTTCTTC
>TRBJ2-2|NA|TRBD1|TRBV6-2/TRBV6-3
CASSRQGAGGELFF
TGTGCCAGCAGTCGACAGGGGGCCGGCGGGGAGCTGTTTTTT
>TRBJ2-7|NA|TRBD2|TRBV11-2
CASSPRLAGSYEQYF
TGTGCCAGCAGCCCCCGACTAGCGGGGTCCTACGAGCAGTACTTC
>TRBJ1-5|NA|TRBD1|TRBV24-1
CATSEPGTGAGPQHF
TGTGCCACCAGTGAGCCCGGGACAGGGGCTGGGCCCCAGCATTTT
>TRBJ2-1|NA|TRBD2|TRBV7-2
CASSPGRGVPSYNEQFF
TGTGCCAGCAGCCCTGGTCGGGGGGTTCCCTCCTACAATGAGCAGTTCTTC
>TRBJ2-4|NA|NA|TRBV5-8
CASSLGQGTLNIQYF
TGTGCCAGCAGCTTGGGGCAGGGGACCCTAAACATTCAGTACTTC
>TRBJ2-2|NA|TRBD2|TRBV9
CASSRGVGTSGAGTGELFF
TGTGCCAGCAGCCGCGGCGTCGGGACTAGCGGGGCGGGCACCGGGGAGCTGTTTTTT
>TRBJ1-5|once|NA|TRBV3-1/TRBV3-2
CASSQDRLGARGNQPQHF
TGTGCCAGCAGCCAAGATAGATTGGGGGCCCGGGGCAATCAGCCCCAGCATTTT
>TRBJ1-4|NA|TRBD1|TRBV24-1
CATSDGGTGPNEKLFF
TGTGCCACCAGTGATGGGGGGACAGGTCCTAATGAAAAACTGTTTTTT
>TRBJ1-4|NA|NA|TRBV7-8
CASSPRQVLNEKLFF
TGTGCCAGCAGCCCCAGACAGGTCCTTAATGAAAAACTGTTTTTT
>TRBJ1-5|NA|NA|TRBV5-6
CASSLDPRRGNQPQHF
TGTGCCAGCAGCCTTGACCCCCGACGGGGCAATCAGCCCCAGCATTTT
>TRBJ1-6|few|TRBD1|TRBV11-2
CASSFGTGPSPLHF
TGTGCCAGCAGCTTTGGGACAGGGCCTTCACCCCTCCACTTT
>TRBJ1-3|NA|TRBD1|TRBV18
CASSPRTGTAGNTIYF
TGTGCCAGCTCCCCGCGGACAGGGACGGCAGGAAACACCATATATTTT
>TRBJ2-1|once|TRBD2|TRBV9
CASSGRRLAGNNEQFF
TGTGCCAGCAGCGGTCGGAGGCTAGCGGGGAACAATGAGCAGTTCTTC
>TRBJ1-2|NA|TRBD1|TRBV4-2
CASSQADGTGAFYGYTF
TGTGCCAGCAGCCAGGCGGACGGGACAGGGGCTTTTTATGGCTACACCTTC
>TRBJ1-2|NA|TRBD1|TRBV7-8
CASSPRTGSYGYTF
TGTGCCAGCAGCCCACGGACAGGCAGCTATGGCTACACCTTC
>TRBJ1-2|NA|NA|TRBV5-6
CASSGQGPSDYGYTF
TGTGCCAGCAGCGGCCAGGGTCCCTCGGACTATGGCTACACCTTC
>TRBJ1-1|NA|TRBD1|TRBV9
CASSVGRGHTEAFF
TGTGCCAGCAGCGTAGGGAGGGGGCACACTGAAGCTTTCTTT
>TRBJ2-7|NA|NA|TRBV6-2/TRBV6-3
CASSFKTGQPSYEQYF
TGTGCCAGCAGTTTCAAAACAGGACAGCCTTCCTACGAGCAGTACTTC
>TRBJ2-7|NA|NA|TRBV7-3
CASSSPGREQYF
TGTGCCAGCAGCTCCCCGGGGAGGGAGCAGTACTTC
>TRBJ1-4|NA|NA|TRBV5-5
CASSLGNSEKLFF
TGTGCCAGCAGCTTGGGTAACTCGGAAAAACTGTTTTTT
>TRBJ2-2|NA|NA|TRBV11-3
CASSFGGSGELFF
TGTGCCAGCAGCTTTGGAGGATCCGGGGAGCTGTTTTTT
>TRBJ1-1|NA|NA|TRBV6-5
CASREVAEAFF
TGTGCCAGCAGGGAGGTCGCTGAAGCTTTCTTT
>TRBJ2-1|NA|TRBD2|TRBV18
CASSPLAGVGNEQFF
TGTGCCAGCTCACCCTTAGCGGGAGTAGGGAATGAGCAGTTCTTC
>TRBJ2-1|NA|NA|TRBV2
CASSGGGNEQFF
TGTGCCAGCAGTGGAGGGGGCAATGAGCAGTTCTTC
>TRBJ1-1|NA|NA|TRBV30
CAWRRSAGTEAFF
TGTGCCTGGAGGAGGTCGGCTGGGACTGAAGCTTTCTTT
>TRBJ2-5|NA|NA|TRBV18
CASSGETQYF
TGTGCCAGCTCCGGGGAGACCCAGTACTTC
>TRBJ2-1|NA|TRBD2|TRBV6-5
CASSYPQGGRGNEQFF
TGTGCCAGCAGTTACCCCCAGGGCGGGAGGGGCAATGAGCAGTTCTTC
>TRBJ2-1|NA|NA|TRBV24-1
CATSDLPWRGPQFF
TGTGCCACCAGTGATTTGCCGTGGAGGGGGCCGCAGTTCTTC
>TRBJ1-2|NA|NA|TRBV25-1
CASRDRGGHNYGYTF
TGTGCCAGCAGGGACCGCGGCGGACACAACTATGGCTACACCTTC
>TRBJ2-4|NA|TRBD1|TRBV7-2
CASSPRQGPNIQYF
TGTGCCAGCAGCCCACGACAGGGGCCAAACATTCAGTACTTC
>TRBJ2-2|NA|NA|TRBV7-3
CASSGQGPYTGELFF
TGTGCCAGCAGCGGCCAGGGGCCCTACACCGGGGAGCTGTTTTTT
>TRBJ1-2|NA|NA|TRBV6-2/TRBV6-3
CASSSPRFPASGYTF
TGTGCCAGCAGTTCCCCCCGTTTTCCTGCCAGTGGCTACACCTTC
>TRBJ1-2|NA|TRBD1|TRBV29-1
CSGTETGQPGGYTF
TGCAGCGGAACCGAAACGGGACAGCCAGGTGGCTACACCTTC
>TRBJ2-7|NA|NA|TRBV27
CASSRPTRGEQYF
TGTGCCAGCAGTCGGCCGACTAGGGGCGAGCAGTACTTC
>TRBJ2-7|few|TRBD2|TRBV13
CASSPGGPYEQYF
TGTGCCAGCAGCCCGGGGGGGCCCTACGAGCAGTACTTC
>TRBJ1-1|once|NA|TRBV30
CAWSRGAGAYTEAFF
TGTGCCTGGAGCCGTGGGGCAGGGGCTTACACTGAAGCTTTCTTT
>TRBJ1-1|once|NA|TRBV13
CASSGGARDTEAFF
TGTGCCAGCAGCGGGGGGGCCAGGGACACTGAAGCTTTCTTT
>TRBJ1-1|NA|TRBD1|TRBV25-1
CASSVRDRTNTEAFF
TGTGCCAGCAGTGTCCGGGACAGGACGAACACTGAAGCTTTCTTT
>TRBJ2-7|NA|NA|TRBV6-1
CASREGQLLSYEQYF
TGTGCCAGCAGGGAGGGACAGCTGCTCTCCTACGAGCAGTACTTC
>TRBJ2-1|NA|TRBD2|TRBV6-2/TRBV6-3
CASSRGGAPGNEQFF
TGTGCCAGCAGCCGGGGGGGGGCGCCTGGCAATGAGCAGTTCTTC
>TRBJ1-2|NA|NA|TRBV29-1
CRAGGGGNRGYTF
TGCCGCGCGGGGGGCGGGGGGAATAGGGGCTACACCTTC
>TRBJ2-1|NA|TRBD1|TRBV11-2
CASSLETGGYNEQFF
TGTGCCAGCAGCTTAGAGACAGGGGGTTACAATGAGCAGTTCTTC
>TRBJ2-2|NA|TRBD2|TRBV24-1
CATRERETTGELFF
TGTGCCACCAGGGAGCGGGAGACCACCGGGGAGCTGTTTTTT
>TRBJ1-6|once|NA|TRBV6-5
CASSYSTGVPNSPLHF
TGTGCCAGCAGTTACTCGACGGGGGTCCCGAATTCACCCCTCCACTTT